This TCR beta chain was sequenced for a study of blood T cells in healthy people across ages. Primers used in a second PCR of about 7 to 12 cycles were a sample-barcoded 5' primer and a J-beta primer mix. TCRdb reprocessed the 5' RACE reads via MiXCR and lists one record per CDR3 protein. This table has around 780,000 distinct CDR3 sequences, around three fifths appearing once. With 5 bases removed from V and 3 bases from J, the gap between germline ends came to 11 bases. The germline V gene has CDR1 SGHTA and CDR2 FQGNSA. The CDR3 sequence is 14 residues long. The chain recombines TRBV7-2 with TRBJ1-5; D unclear. The sequence was obtained from a man aged 35-49 years in good health. The sample consisted of blood. The DNA for the CDR3 is TGTGCCAGCAGCGCCACCAGCCCCAATCAGCCCCAGCATTTT. Residues: CASSATSPNQPQHF. Drawing the rest from reference TRBV7-2 and TRBJ1-5, the complete variable domain is GAGVSQSPSNKVTEKGKDVELRCDPISGHTALYWYRQSLGQGLEFLIYFQGNSAPDKSGLPSDRFSAERTGGSVSTLTIQRTQQEDSAVYLCASSATSPNQPQHFGDGTRLSIL.